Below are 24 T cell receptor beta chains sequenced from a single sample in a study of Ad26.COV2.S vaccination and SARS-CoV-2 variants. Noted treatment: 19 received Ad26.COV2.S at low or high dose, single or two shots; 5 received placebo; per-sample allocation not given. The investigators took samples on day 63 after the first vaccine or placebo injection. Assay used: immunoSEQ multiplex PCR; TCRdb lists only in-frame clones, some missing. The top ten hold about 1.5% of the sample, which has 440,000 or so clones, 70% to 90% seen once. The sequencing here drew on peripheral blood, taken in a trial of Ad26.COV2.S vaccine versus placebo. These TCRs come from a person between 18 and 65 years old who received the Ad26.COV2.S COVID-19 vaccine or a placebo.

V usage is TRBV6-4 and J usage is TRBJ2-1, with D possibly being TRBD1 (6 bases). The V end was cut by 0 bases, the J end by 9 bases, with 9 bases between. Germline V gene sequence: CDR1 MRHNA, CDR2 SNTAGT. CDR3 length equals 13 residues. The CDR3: CASSDSGGPEQFF. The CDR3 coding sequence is TGTGCCAGCAGTGACTCAGGGGGTCCTGAGCAGTTCTTC.

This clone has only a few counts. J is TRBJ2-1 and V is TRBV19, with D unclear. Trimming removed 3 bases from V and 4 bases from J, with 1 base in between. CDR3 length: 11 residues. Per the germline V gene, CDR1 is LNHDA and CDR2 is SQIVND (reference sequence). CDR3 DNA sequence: TGTGCCAGTAGTATGTACAATGAGCAGTTCTTC. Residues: CASSMYNEQFF.

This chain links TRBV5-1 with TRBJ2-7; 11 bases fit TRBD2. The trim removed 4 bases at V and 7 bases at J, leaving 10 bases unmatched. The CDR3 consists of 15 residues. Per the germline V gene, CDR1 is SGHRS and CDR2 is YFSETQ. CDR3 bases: TGCGCCAGCAGCAAAGGGACTAGCGGAGTTTTGGAGCAGTACTTC. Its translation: CASSKGTSGVLEQYF.

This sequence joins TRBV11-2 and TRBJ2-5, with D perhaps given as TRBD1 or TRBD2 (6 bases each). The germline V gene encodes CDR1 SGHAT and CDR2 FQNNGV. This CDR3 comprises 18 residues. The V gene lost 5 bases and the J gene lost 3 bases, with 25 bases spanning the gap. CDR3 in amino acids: CASSPNLRQEGGKETQYF. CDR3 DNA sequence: TGTGCCAGCAGCCCCAACCTACGACAGGAGGGGGGTAAAGAGACCCAGTACTTC.

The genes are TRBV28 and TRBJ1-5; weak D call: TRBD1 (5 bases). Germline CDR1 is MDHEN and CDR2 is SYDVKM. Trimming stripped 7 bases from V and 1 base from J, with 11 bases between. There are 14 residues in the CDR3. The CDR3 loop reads CASTNGGSNQPQHF. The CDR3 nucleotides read TGTGCCAGCACCAATGGGGGAAGCAATCAGCCCCAGCATTTT.

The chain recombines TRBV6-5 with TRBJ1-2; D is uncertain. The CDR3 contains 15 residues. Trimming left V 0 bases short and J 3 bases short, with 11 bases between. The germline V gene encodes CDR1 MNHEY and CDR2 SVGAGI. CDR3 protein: CASSYSMAAYYGYTF. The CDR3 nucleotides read TGTGCCAGCAGTTACTCGATGGCAGCTTACTATGGCTACACCTTC.

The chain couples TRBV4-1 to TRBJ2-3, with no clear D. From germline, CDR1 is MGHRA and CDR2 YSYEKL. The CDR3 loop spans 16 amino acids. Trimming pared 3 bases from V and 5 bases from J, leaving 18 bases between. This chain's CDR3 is CASSQPLGEFGDTQYF. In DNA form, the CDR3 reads TGCGCCAGCAGCCAGCCCTTAGGAGAGTTTGGAGATACGCAGTATTTT.

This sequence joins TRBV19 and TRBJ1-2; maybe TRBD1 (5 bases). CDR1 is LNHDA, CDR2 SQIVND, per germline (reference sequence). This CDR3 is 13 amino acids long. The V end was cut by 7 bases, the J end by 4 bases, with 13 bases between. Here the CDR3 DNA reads TGTGCCAGTACCTCGGACATCGTCTATGGCTACACCTTC. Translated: CASTSDIVYGYTF.

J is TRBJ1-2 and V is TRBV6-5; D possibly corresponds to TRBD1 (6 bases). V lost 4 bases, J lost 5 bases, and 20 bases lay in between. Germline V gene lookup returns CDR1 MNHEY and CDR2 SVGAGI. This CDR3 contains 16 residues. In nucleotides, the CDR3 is TGTGCCAGCAGTTTTCTTCAGGGGACTGTAGGGTATGGCTACACCTTC. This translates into CASSFLQGTVGYGYTF.

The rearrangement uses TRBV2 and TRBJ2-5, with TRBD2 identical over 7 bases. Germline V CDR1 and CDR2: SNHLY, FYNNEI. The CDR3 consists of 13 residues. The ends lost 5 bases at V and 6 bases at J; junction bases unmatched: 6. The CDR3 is CASSRGVDKTQYF. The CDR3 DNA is TGTGCCAGCAGTCGGGGGGTCGACAAGACCCAGTACTTC.

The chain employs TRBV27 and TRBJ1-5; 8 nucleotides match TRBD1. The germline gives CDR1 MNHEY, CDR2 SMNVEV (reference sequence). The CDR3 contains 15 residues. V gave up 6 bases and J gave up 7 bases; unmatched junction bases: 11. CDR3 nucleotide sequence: TGTGCCAGCAGCGAAAGACAGGGGATGGGACAGCCCCAGCATTTT. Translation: CASSERQGMGQPQHF.

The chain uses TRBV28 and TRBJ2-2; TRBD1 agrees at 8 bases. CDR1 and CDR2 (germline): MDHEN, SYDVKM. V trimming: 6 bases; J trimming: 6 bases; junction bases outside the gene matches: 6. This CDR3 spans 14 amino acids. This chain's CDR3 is CASRRQGSAGELFF. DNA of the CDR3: TGTGCCAGCAGAAGACAGGGGTCGGCCGGGGAGCTGTTTTTT. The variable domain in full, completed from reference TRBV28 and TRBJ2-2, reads DVKVTQSSRYLVKRTGEKVFLECVQDMDHENMFWYRQDPGLGLRLIYFSYDVKMKEKGDIPEGYSVSREKKERFSLILESASTNQTSMYLCASRRQGSAGELFFGEGSRLTVL.

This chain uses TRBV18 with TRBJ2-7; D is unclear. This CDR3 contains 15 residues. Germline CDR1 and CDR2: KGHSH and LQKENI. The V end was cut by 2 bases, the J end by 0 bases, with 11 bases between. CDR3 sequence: CASSPSGPSSYEQYF. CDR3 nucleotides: TGTGCCAGCTCACCATCGGGCCCCAGCTCCTACGAGCAGTACTTC.

In nucleotides, the CDR3 is TGCGCCAGCAGCCAAGATGTCCCAGGGGCTAACTATGGCTACACCTTC. Its protein product is CASSQDVPGANYGYTF. The chain links TRBV4-3 to TRBJ1-2, with TRBD1 as a possible D gene (6 bases). The CDR3 runs to 16 residues. Germline assignment: CDR1 LGHNA and CDR2 YSLEER. The V end was cut by 0 bases, the J end by 0 bases, with 11 bases between.

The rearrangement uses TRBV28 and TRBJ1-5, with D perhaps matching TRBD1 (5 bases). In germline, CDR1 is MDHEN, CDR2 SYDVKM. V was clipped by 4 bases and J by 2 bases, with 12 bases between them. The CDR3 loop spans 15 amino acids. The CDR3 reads CASSSQGMGNQPQHF. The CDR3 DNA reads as TGTGCCAGCAGTTCCCAGGGTATGGGCAATCAGCCCCAGCATTTT.

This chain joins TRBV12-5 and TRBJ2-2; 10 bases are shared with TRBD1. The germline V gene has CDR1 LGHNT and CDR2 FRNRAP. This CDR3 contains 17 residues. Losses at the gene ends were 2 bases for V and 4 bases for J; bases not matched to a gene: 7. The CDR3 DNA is TGTGCTAGTGGTTTGTCCCCCGGGACAGGGGTCACCGGGGAGCTGTTTTTT. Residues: CASGLSPGTGVTGELFF.

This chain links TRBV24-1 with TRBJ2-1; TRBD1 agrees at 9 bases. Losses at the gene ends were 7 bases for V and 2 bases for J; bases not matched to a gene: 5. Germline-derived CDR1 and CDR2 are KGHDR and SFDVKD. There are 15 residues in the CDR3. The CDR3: CATRETGGAYNEQFF. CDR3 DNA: TGTGCCACCAGGGAGACAGGGGGTGCCTACAATGAGCAGTTCTTC.

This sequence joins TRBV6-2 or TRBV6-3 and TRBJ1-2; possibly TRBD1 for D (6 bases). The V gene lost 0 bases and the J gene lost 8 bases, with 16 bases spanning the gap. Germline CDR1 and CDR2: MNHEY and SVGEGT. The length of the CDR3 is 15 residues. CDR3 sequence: CASSYSKGGLGGYTF. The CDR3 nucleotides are TGTGCCAGCAGTTACTCGAAAGGGGGGCTCGGCGGCTACACCTTC.

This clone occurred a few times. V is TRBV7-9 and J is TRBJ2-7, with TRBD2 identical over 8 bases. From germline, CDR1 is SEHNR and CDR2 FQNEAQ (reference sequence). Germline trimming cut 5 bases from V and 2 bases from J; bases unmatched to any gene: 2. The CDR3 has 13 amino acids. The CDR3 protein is CASSLSGAYEQYF. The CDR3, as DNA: TGTGCCAGCAGCCTTAGCGGGGCCTACGAGCAGTACTTC.

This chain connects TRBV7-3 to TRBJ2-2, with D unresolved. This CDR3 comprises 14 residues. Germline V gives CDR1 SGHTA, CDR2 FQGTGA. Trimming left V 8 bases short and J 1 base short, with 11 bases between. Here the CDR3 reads CASRVTGNTGELFF. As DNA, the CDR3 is TGTGCCAGCCGGGTGACTGGGAACACCGGGGAGCTGTTTTTT.

CDR3 sequence reads: CASRNRGHHYNEQFF. For the CDR3, the DNA is TGTGCCAGCAGGAACAGGGGGCACCACTACAATGAGCAGTTCTTC. The chain is built from TRBV28 and TRBJ2-1; 9 nucleotides align to TRBD1. The J segment lost 3 bases and the V segment lost 6 bases, leaving 6 bases of the junction unmatched. The CDR3 length is 15 residues. The germline CDR1 and CDR2 sequences are MDHEN and SYDVKM.

The chain's CDR3 is CASSYSGRGPQQFF. The CDR3 DNA sequence: TGTGCCAGCAGTTACTCCGGACGGGGGCCACAGCAGTTCTTC. The chain employs TRBV6-2 or TRBV6-3 and TRBJ2-1, with D possibly called TRBD1 or TRBD2 (6 bases each). Trimming stripped 0 bases from V and 11 bases from J, with 14 bases between. This CDR3 is 14 amino acids long. CDR1 is MNHEY and CDR2 is SVGEGT in the germline V gene.

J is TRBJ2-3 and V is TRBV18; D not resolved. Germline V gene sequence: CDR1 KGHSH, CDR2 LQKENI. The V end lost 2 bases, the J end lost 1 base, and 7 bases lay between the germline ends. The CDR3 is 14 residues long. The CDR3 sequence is CASSPSGGTDTQYF. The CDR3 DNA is TGTGCCAGCTCACCATCCGGCGGCACAGATACGCAGTATTTT.

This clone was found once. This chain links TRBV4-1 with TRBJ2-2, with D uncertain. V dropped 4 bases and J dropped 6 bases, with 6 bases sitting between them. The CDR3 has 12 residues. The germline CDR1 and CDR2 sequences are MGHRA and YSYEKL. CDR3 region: CASSPDAGELFF. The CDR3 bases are TGCGCCAGCAGCCCAGATGCCGGGGAGCTGTTTTTT.